A single sample gave rise to the 10 T cell receptor beta chains below, sequenced in a study of long-term antiretroviral therapy in people with HIV. Investigators performed immunoSEQ version v3.0 at survey level. TCRdb's copy holds only in-frame clones and misses some; the assay was immunoSEQ multiplex PCR. The table records around 40,000 clones, 65% to 90% of them present only once. Sequencing used unsorted PBMCs, obtained just before starting antiretroviral therapy. The receptors originated from a woman under 30 with HIV.

This CDR3 is CASSWDSFDNEQFF. CDR3 in DNA: TGTGCCAGCAGCTGGGACTCGTTCGACAATGAGCAGTTCTTC. The chain recombines TRBV11-3 with TRBJ2-1; D is possibly TRBD2 (6 bases). This CDR3 comprises 14 residues. V was trimmed by 4 bases and J by 5 bases, leaving 12 bases between them. The germline gives CDR1 SGHNT, CDR2 YENEEA.

The chain employs TRBV19 and TRBJ2-7; no definite D call. The germline V and J ends were trimmed by 7 bases and 2 bases, with 9 bases remaining between them. Germline V lookup: CDR1 LNHDA, CDR2 SQIVND (reference sequence). The CDR3 loop spans 12 amino acids. In nucleotides, the CDR3 is TGTGCCAGTACTGGACGGCCCTACGAGCAGTACTTC. It translates to CASTGRPYEQYF.

The CDR3, as DNA: TGTGCCATCAGGCCTTTCCCCGGGACTTATAGGAACACTGAAGCTTTCTTT. Translated: CAIRPFPGTYRNTEAFF. This chain connects TRBV10-3 to TRBJ1-1; TRBD1 is a possible D gene (5 bases). The CDR3 consists of 17 residues. Trimming cost V 6 bases and J 1 base, with 21 bases left between them. Germline CDR1 and CDR2: ENHRY and SYGVKD.

V is TRBV28 and J is TRBJ1-1, with a possible D match to TRBD1 (6 bases). Looked up from germline, CDR1 is MDHEN and CDR2 is SYDVKM. V was cut by 6 bases and J by 8 bases, with 19 bases left in between. There are 14 residues in the CDR3. CDR3 sequence: CASSSATITGEAFF. In nucleotides, the CDR3 is TGTGCCAGCAGCTCTGCGACTATAACAGGGGAAGCTTTCTTT.

The chain combines TRBV6-5 with TRBJ2-3; unclear D gene. V lost 0 bases to trimming and J lost 1 base, with 2 bases between them. Germline assignment: CDR1 MNHEY and CDR2 SVGAGI. The CDR3 consists of 13 residues. CDR3 DNA sequence: TGTGCCAGCAGTTACTCGGGCACAGATACGCAGTATTTT. This gives the protein CASSYSGTDTQYF.

The chain is built from TRBV27 and TRBJ2-1; D gene uncertain. Trimming pared 1 base from V and 0 bases from J, leaving 10 bases between. The germline gives CDR1 MNHEY, CDR2 SMNVEV (reference sequence). The CDR3 has 16 amino acids. CDR3 DNA: TGTGCCAGCAGTTTATTAGCCTTGAGCTCCTACAATGAGCAGTTCTTC. It translates to CASSLLALSSYNEQFF.

The V and J genes are TRBV7-9 and TRBJ2-3; weak D call: TRBD1 (5 bases). Germline V gene lookup returns CDR1 SEHNR and CDR2 FQNEAQ (reference sequence). V dropped 1 base and J dropped 2 bases, with 10 bases sitting between them. The CDR3 has 15 amino acids. CDR3 bases: TGTGCCAGCAGCTTAGATGGGGCAGTCACAGATACGCAGTATTTT. Protein product: CASSLDGAVTDTQYF.

The V gene is TRBV18, the J gene TRBJ2-5; D is unresolved. The germline V and J ends were trimmed by 4 bases and 3 bases, with 12 bases remaining between them. Per the germline V gene, CDR1 is KGHSH and CDR2 is LQKENI. The CDR3 sequence is 14 residues long. CDR3 loop: CASSRYEVEETQYF. CDR3 in DNA: TGTGCCAGCTCACGTTACGAAGTAGAAGAGACCCAGTACTTC.

The chain employs TRBV7-9 and TRBJ1-5; 8 positions agree with TRBD1. Germline lookup yields CDR1 SEHNR and CDR2 FQNEAQ (reference sequence). The junction had 8 bases not matched to a gene; V was cut back by 5 bases and J by 5 bases. The CDR3 runs to 15 residues. The CDR3 DNA is TGTGCCAGCAGCCCTCCGGACAGGGAAGATCAGCCCCAGCATTTT. It translates to CASSPPDREDQPQHF. Combining the CDR3 with reference TRBV7-9 and TRBJ1-5 gives the whole variable domain DTGVSQNPRHKITKRGQNVTFRCDPISEHNRLYWYRQTLGQGPEFLTYFQNEAQLEKSRLLSDRFSAERPKGSFSTLEIQRTEQGDSAMYLCASSPPDREDQPQHFGDGTRLSIL.

About this clone: Other DNA sequences from this sample encode an identical CDR3 as well. The chain recombines TRBV27 with TRBJ2-1; no definite D call. Germline V gives CDR1 MNHEY, CDR2 SMNVEV (reference sequence). This CDR3 has 11 amino acids. The ends were cut back, 5 bases at V and 7 bases at J, with 6 bases in the middle. This CDR3 is CASSAGNEQFF. CDR3 nucleotide sequence: TGTGCCAGCAGTGCTGGGAATGAGCAGTTCTTC.